This T cell receptor (beta chain) comes out of a study of high-grade serous ovarian cancer treatment subgroups. Tumor samples were taken before definitive surgery or chemotherapy. This CDR3 region has 14 residues. Germline CDR1 MNHNS, CDR2 SASEGT. V shed 6 bases, J shed 5 bases, and the junction held 7 bases outside the gene matches. Using immunoSEQ multiplex PCR, the repertoire was profiled, and TCRdb retains in-frame clones only, with some absent. The sample lists roughly 9,000 clones, roughly nine tenths seen once, with about 1.5% in the top ten. This chain joins TRBV6-1 and TRBJ1-5; TRBD1 matches at 7 bases. The sequenced sample consisted of tumor tissue. The sequence derives from a human donor with high-grade serous ovarian cancer. The CDR3 here is CASRYEGGYQPQHF. In DNA, the CDR3 is TGTGCCAGCAGATACGAAGGGGGCTATCAGCCCCAGCATTTT.